A selection of T cell receptor beta chains follows, all from one sample in a study of shared clonotypes between healthy human individuals. Using immunoSEQ multiplex PCR, the repertoire was profiled, and TCRdb retains in-frame clones only, with some absent. The top ten clones hold 0.1% to 0.15% of a sample with more than 2 million clones, 85% to 95% of them seen once. The sample comprised naive CD4+ T cells sorted from blood. The receptors come from a man aged 18 to 29 in good health. Both conserved end residues are part of each CDR3. The D gene is left open where the match is weak. Clone size is given for some rows only: seen once, a few or many times, or a class if the clone is expanded.

len | j_gene | d_gene | v_gene | abundance | CDR3nt | CDR3aa
13 | TRBJ2-1 | - | TRBV27 | - | TGTGCCAGCAGTAAGCAGGGCCCCTTCGGGCAGTTCTTC | CASSKQGPFGQFF
14 | TRBJ2-7 | TRBD2 | TRBV11-2 | - | TGTGCCAGCAGACCTCCCGGGGGGGCGGGCGAGCAGTACTTC | CASRPPGGAGEQYF
16 | TRBJ2-7 | - | TRBV7-2 | - | TGTGCCAGCAGCTTATCCCCAAGAGCGGGCTCCTACGAGCAGTACTTC | CASSLSPRAGSYEQYF
16 | TRBJ2-5 | TRBD1 | TRBV5-1 | - | TGCGCCAGCAGCTCCTCAGGGGGCGCGTCGTGGGAGACCCAGTACTTC | CASSSSGGASWETQYF
15 | TRBJ1-2 | - | TRBV6-1 | - | TGTGCCAGCAGTGACCCCGGTTGGGCGGCCTATGGCTACACCTTC | CASSDPGWAAYGYTF
15 | TRBJ2-7 | TRBD1 | TRBV13 | - | TGTGCCAGCAGCACCTGGACAGGGGGGAATTACGAGCAGTACTTC | CASSTWTGGNYEQYF
15 | TRBJ2-7 | - | TRBV4-1 | - | TGCGCCAGCAGCCAAGGATCGGGACCTAATTACGAGCAGTACTTC | CASSQGSGPNYEQYF
18 | TRBJ1-4 | - | TRBV7-9 | - | TGTGCCAGCAGCCCACCTGGGGCAGGACCCGCAACTAATGAAAAACTGTTTTTT | CASSPPGAGPATNEKLFF
15 | TRBJ2-3 | TRBD2 | TRBV30 | - | TGTGCCTGGACCCCCCACGGGAGGGCCGGAGATACGCAGTATTTT | CAWTPHGRAGDTQYF
15 | TRBJ1-6 | - | TRBV18 | - | TGTGCCAGCTCACCACCGGCAGGGGCAAATTCACCCCTCCACTTT | CASSPPAGANSPLHF
17 | TRBJ1-2 | TRBD1 | TRBV4-3 | - | TGCGCCAGCAGCCAAGACTCAGGGACAGTGAATATCTATGGCTACACCTTC | CASSQDSGTVNIYGYTF
16 | TRBJ1-2 | - | TRBV9 | - | TGTGCCAGCAGCCCAGACTCGACAGCAATCAACTATGGCTACACCTTC | CASSPDSTAINYGYTF
13 | TRBJ1-1 | - | TRBV10-3 | - | TGTGCCATCACCGCTGGGGCGGGGACTGAAGCTTTCTTT | CAITAGAGTEAFF
13 | TRBJ1-5 | - | TRBV18 | once | TGTGCCAGCTCAGCTTATAGCAATCAGCCCCAGCATTTT | CASSAYSNQPQHF
17 | TRBJ2-3 | TRBD2 | TRBV10-3 | - | TGTGCCATCAGTGCAAAGGGACTAGCAGACAACACAGATACGCAGTATTTT | CAISAKGLADNTDTQYF
12 | TRBJ2-3 | - | TRBV6-1 | - | TGTGCCAGCAGTGACCCAGGGTCTATCGGGTATTTT | CASSDPGSIGYF